This T cell receptor (beta chain) emerged from a study of blood T cells in healthy people across ages. A sample-barcoded 5' primer and a J-beta primer mix were used in a second PCR of about 7 to 12 cycles. MiXCR was run by TCRdb on the 5' RACE reads, yielding one entry per CDR3 protein. Here the sample spans about 570,000 distinct CDR3 sequences, 25% to 30% being singletons. This clonotype was detected a few times. The CDR3 totals 14 residues. The TCR was taken from a woman aged 70-85 years in good health. The sample consisted of blood. This sequence joins TRBV21-1 and TRBJ2-4; the D call TRBD1 from the table was never checked on the DNA. TRBV21-1 is a recognized pseudogene. CDR3 residues: CASTMRGIKNIQYF. CDR3 DNA: TGTGCCAGTACCATGAGGGGGATCAAAAACATTCAGTACTTC.